The 25 T cell receptor beta chains below all came from one sample that was sequenced in a study of T cell responses to AZD1222 COVID-19 vaccine. Only in-frame clones appear in the TCRdb table, and some are missing; sequencing was by immunoSEQ multiplex PCR. The sample has over 130,000 clones; about 88% are singletons. The sequencing here drew on peripheral blood, taken on day 0 of AZD1222 vaccination. These receptors originate from an adult in good health.

The chain combines TRBV27 with TRBJ2-6; TRBD2 matches at 8 bases. Germline CDR1 is MNHEY and CDR2 is SMNVEV (reference sequence). J was trimmed by 4 bases and V by 5 bases; bases with no gene match: 7. CDR3 length: 16 residues. The chain's CDR3 is CASSRAGVSGANVLTF. As DNA, the CDR3 is TGTGCCAGCAGTCGAGCGGGAGTCTCGGGGGCCAACGTCCTGACTTTC.

This clone was observed a single time. At the DNA level, this CDR3 is encoded by other sequences in the same sample as well. The V gene is TRBV28, the J gene TRBJ1-3, with D unresolved. The V and J ends lost 3 bases and 0 bases respectively, with 9 bases between them. The CDR3 totals 15 residues. In germline, CDR1 is MDHEN, CDR2 SYDVKM. CDR3: CASSFSGYSGNTIYF. For the CDR3, the DNA is TGTGCCAGCAGTTTTTCAGGCTACTCTGGAAACACCATATATTTT.

The V call is TRBV6-6, the J call TRBJ1-5; D may be TRBD1 (5 bases). The ends were cut back, 4 bases at V and 0 bases at J, with 10 bases in the middle. Germline CDR1 reads MNHNY; CDR2 reads SVGAGI (reference sequence). CDR3 length equals 15 residues. The CDR3 DNA sequence: TGTGCCAGCAGTTCCCAGGGAAATAGCAATCAGCCCCAGCATTTT. Residues: CASSSQGNSNQPQHF.

J is TRBJ2-3 and V is TRBV5-6; no reliable D call. Germline assignment: CDR1 SGHDT and CDR2 YYEEEE. Trimming shortened V by 4 bases and J by 1 base, and 10 bases separated the two germline ends. The length of the CDR3 is 14 residues. The CDR3 coding sequence is TGTGCCAGCAGCCCGAGTGGGGGCACAGATACGCAGTATTTT. It translates to CASSPSGGTDTQYF.

J is TRBJ1-1 and V is TRBV7-3; no definite D call. CDR1 and CDR2 from the germline V gene are SGHTA and FQGTGA. CDR3 length equals 13 residues. V gave up 5 bases and J gave up 1 base, with 8 bases separating them. The CDR3 spells CASSPERNTEAFF. The CDR3 coding sequence is TGTGCCAGCAGCCCTGAGCGGAACACTGAAGCTTTCTTT.

CDR3 protein: CASSGGTGDGNTIYF. In nucleotides, the CDR3 is TGTGCCAGCAGTGGAGGGACAGGCGATGGAAACACCATATATTTT. The V and J genes are TRBV2 and TRBJ1-3; 8 nucleotides match TRBD1. The germline CDR1 and CDR2 sequences are SNHLY and FYNNEI. V shed 4 bases and J 3 bases; nucleotides not matched to a gene: 5. CDR3 size: 15 residues. Full variable domain (remainder filled in from reference TRBV2 and TRBJ1-3): EPEVTQTPSHQVTQMGQEVILRCVPISNHLYFYWYRQILGQKVEFLVSFYNNEISEKSEIFDDQFSVERPDGSNFTLKIRSTKLEDSAMYFCASSGGTGDGNTIYFGEGSWLTVV.

A single count supports this clone. J is TRBJ1-2 and V is TRBV6-5, with 7 nucleotides matching TRBD1. Unmatched junction bases numbered 6, after V lost 6 bases and J lost 2 bases. The CDR3 loop spans 14 amino acids. CDR1 is MNHEY and CDR2 is SVGAGI in the germline V gene. The CDR3 region is CASRKQGWNYGYTF. As DNA, the CDR3 is TGTGCCAGCAGAAAACAGGGGTGGAACTATGGCTACACCTTC.

The rearrangement uses TRBV18 and TRBJ2-7, with D uncertain. V lost 6 bases to trimming and J lost 0 bases, with 12 bases between them. This CDR3 is 14 amino acids long. The germline V gene has CDR1 KGHSH and CDR2 LQKENI. This chain's CDR3 is CASSLDRSSYEQYF. DNA for the CDR3: TGTGCCAGCTCCCTAGACCGAAGCTCCTACGAGCAGTACTTC.

This clone is a singleton in its sample. The J gene is TRBJ2-7, the V gene TRBV7-8, with D perhaps TRBD1 (5 bases). This CDR3 is 14 amino acids long. CDR1 is SGHVS, CDR2 FQNEAQ, per germline. The V end lost 5 bases, the J end lost 2 bases, and 13 bases lay between the germline ends. The CDR3 sequence is CASSPVLGPYEQYF. DNA of the CDR3: TGTGCCAGCAGCCCCGTGTTGGGGCCCTACGAGCAGTACTTC. The full variable domain, in which reference TRBV7-8 and TRBJ2-7 provide the parts outside the CDR3, is GAGVSQSPRYKVAKRGQDVALRCDPISGHVSLFWYQQALGQGPEFLTYFQNEAQLDKSGLPSDRFFAERPEGSVSTLKIQRTQQEDSAVYLCASSPVLGPYEQYFGPGTRLTVT.

V is TRBV28 and J is TRBJ2-4; 7 nucleotides align to TRBD2. Trimming cost V 3 bases and J 1 base; bases outside gene matches: 15. Germline V gene sequence: CDR1 MDHEN, CDR2 SYDVKM. This CDR3 has 19 residues. CDR3 nucleotide sequence: TGTGCCAGCAGTTTGTGGGGGGGTCAGGGAGACTTCGCCAAAAACATTCAGTACTTC. This codes for CASSLWGGQGDFAKNIQYF.

The CDR3 reads CAWRREGYTEAFF. CDR3 DNA: TGTGCCTGGAGGCGTGAGGGGTACACTGAAGCTTTCTTT. The V call is TRBV30, the J call TRBJ1-1, with D possibly TRBD1 on 5 matching bases. The germline V gene has CDR1 GTSNPN and CDR2 SVGIG (reference sequence). V shed 3 bases and J shed 3 bases, with 11 bases lying between them. The CDR3 has 13 residues.

The chain recombines TRBV2 with TRBJ2-3, with D possibly matching TRBD2 (5 bases). There are 17 residues in the CDR3. V was pared by 4 bases and J by 2 bases, with 19 bases between. Germline V gene data show CDR1 as SNHLY and CDR2 as FYNNEI. CDR3 in DNA: TGTGCCAGCAGTGGGGTTGTGGGAGCCCAGGACACAGATACGCAGTATTTT. Amino acid sequence: CASSGVVGAQDTDTQYF. The whole variable domain, remainder taken from reference TRBV2 and TRBJ2-3, is EPEVTQTPSHQVTQMGQEVILRCVPISNHLYFYWYRQILGQKVEFLVSFYNNEISEKSEIFDDQFSVERPDGSNFTLKIRSTKLEDSAMYFCASSGVVGAQDTDTQYFGPGTRLTVL.

V is TRBV19 and J is TRBJ2-5; 7 bases map to TRBD2. CDR3 length: 17 residues. V trimming: 8 bases; J trimming: 2 bases; junction bases outside the gene matches: 17. Germline CDR1 reads LNHDA; CDR2 reads SQIVND (reference sequence). The CDR3 DNA follows: TGTGCCAGTCGTAAGCGGGGCCCTAAGGGGTTACAAGAGACCCAGTACTTC. It yields the protein CASRKRGPKGLQETQYF.

This rearrangement joins TRBV7-6 to TRBJ1-3; 7 bases are shared with TRBD1. This CDR3 is built from 15 residues. V dropped 5 bases and J dropped 2; count of bases not matched to a gene: 6. Germline V lookup: CDR1 SGHVS, CDR2 FNYEAQ. The CDR3: CASSTQGGPGNTIYF. The CDR3 nucleotides are TGTGCCAGCAGCACTCAGGGGGGTCCTGGAAACACCATATATTTT.

The V gene is TRBV2, the J gene TRBJ1-2; TRBD1 agrees at 7 bases. Germline values: CDR1 SNHLY, CDR2 FYNNEI. After removal of 6 bases from V and 4 bases from J, the junction contained 5 bases not matched to a gene. CDR3 size: 13 residues. CDR3 in amino acids: CASSGTVSYGYTF. CDR3 in DNA: TGTGCCAGCAGCGGGACAGTTTCCTATGGCTACACCTTC.

The gene calls are TRBV30 and TRBJ1-3; possible D gene TRBD1, 6 bases. The germline CDR1 and CDR2 sequences are GTSNPN and SVGIG (reference sequence). This CDR3 comprises 16 residues. Trimming removed 5 bases from V and 0 bases from J, with 17 bases in between. The CDR3 loop reads CAWQYRGPLSGNTIYF. The CDR3 DNA is TGTGCCTGGCAATATCGGGGGCCGCTCTCTGGAAACACCATATATTTT.

The V and J genes are TRBV6-1 and TRBJ2-3; the D call may be TRBD1 or TRBD2 (5 bases each). The CDR3 covers 16 residues. V lost 2 bases and J 2 bases, leaving 14 bases between the germline ends. Per germline, CDR1 MNHNS and CDR2 SASEGT. DNA of the CDR3: TGTGCCAGCAGTGAACTGAGGGGCGGACCCACAGATACGCAGTATTTT. Residues: CASSELRGGPTDTQYF.

The V and J genes are TRBV19 and TRBJ2-7; the match to TRBD1 covers 12 bases. Germline V gene lookup returns CDR1 LNHDA and CDR2 SQIVND (reference sequence). The CDR3 runs to 15 residues. V was clipped by 7 bases and J by 7 bases; unmatched bases: 11. In DNA form, the CDR3 reads TGTGCCAGTAAGGCAGGACGGGACAGGGGGCGGGAGCAGTACTTC. This translates into CASKAGRDRGREQYF.

The rearrangement uses TRBV6-6 and TRBJ1-6, with 12 bases identical to TRBD1. V was pared by 7 bases and J by 9 bases, with 1 base of the junction left unmatched. Germline-derived CDR1 and CDR2 are MNHNY and SVGAGI (reference sequence). The length of the CDR3 is 13 residues. CDR3 sequence reads: CASMGQGASPLHF. For the CDR3, the DNA is TGTGCCAGCATGGGACAGGGGGCTTCACCCCTCCACTTT.

The chain links TRBV30 to TRBJ2-2, with 8 bases lining up with TRBD1. This CDR3 spans 14 amino acids. CDR1 and CDR2 from the germline V gene are GTSNPN and SVGIG (reference sequence). V trimming: 3 bases; J trimming: 6 bases; junction bases outside the gene matches: 6. CDR3 residues: CAWRGQGDSGELFF. For the CDR3, the DNA is TGTGCCTGGAGAGGACAGGGCGACTCCGGGGAGCTGTTTTTT.

J is TRBJ2-7 and V is TRBV25-1; 8 positions agree with TRBD1. The germline V gene encodes CDR1 MGHDK and CDR2 SYGVNS. V was clipped by 6 bases and J by 6 bases; unmatched bases: 7. The CDR3 spans 13 residues. The CDR3 DNA follows: TGTGCCAGCAGCTCACCGACAGGGGCCGAGCAGTACTTC. Translated: CASSSPTGAEQYF.

V usage is TRBV29-1 and J usage is TRBJ1-1; 9 bases fit TRBD1. CDR3 length: 13 residues. Germline CDR1 SQVTM, CDR2 ANQGSEA. The V and J ends lost 4 bases and 1 base, in that order; junction bases with no gene match: 1. CDR3 residues: CSVGDRANTEAFF. Here the CDR3 DNA reads TGCAGCGTTGGGGACAGGGCGAACACTGAAGCTTTCTTT.

The chain carries TRBV14 and TRBJ2-5; 7 positions match TRBD2. V shed 4 bases and J 4 bases; nucleotides not matched to a gene: 9. The CDR3 runs to 15 residues. Looked up from germline, CDR1 is SGHDN and CDR2 is FVKESK. The CDR3 coding sequence is TGTGCCAGCAGCCCGGGACTAATAGTACGAGAGACCCAGTACTTC. This encodes CASSPGLIVRETQYF.

This chain joins TRBV5-3 and TRBJ2-7; tentatively, D is TRBD1 (6 bases). TRBV5-3 is designated an ORF whose function remains uncertain. The CDR3 runs to 15 residues. The V and J ends lost 0 bases and 0 bases respectively, with 10 bases between them. Here the CDR3 DNA reads TGTGCCAGAAGCTTGGGGCACAGGGCCTCCTACGAGCAGTACTTC. Residues: CARSLGHRASYEQYF.

V is TRBV5-4 and J is TRBJ2-2, with unresolved D. Germline loops: CDR1 SGHNT, CDR2 YYREEE (reference sequence). Trimming removed 4 bases at V and 5 bases at J, with 12 bases between. The CDR3 loop spans 14 amino acids. The CDR3 region has the DNA TGTGCCAGCAGCCCCGGAAAGGTTACCGGGGAGCTGTTTTTT. It yields the protein CASSPGKVTGELFF.